Included here is one TCR beta chain sequence, with context. Its antigen is undetermined. Patients all relapsed after autologous stem cell transplantation, and there was variation in brentuximab vedotin exposure. Magnetic depletion of unwanted cells isolated CD4+ T cells from thawed PBMCs. Under best response, outcomes were complete response, partial response or progressive disease. Generated by immunoSEQ multiplex PCR, the TCRdb table keeps only in-frame clones and is missing some. The sample holds 25,000 to 30,000 clones; 60% to 85% are singletons and the top ten take less than 2.5%. The CDR3 runs 16 residues. The V gene end was trimmed by 1 base and the J gene end by 6 bases; junction bases not matched to a gene: 6. Germline loops: CDR1 SGHAT, CDR2 FQDESV (reference sequence). The data originate from a study of PD-1 blockade in classical Hodgkin lymphoma. Overall study findings and caveats: Unlike CD8+ TCR diversity, which did not rise significantly by C4D1, CD4+ TCR diversity did. Reports described newly diagnosed patients as having lower baseline TCR diversity than healthy donors.

This TCR was recovered from a human donor with classical Hodgkin lymphoma. The sequencing here drew on CD4+ T cells from blood, taken at baseline. The chain is built from TRBV11-1 and TRBJ2-2; 9 bases align to TRBD1. The CDR3 is CASSLVGTGRPGELFF. DNA for the CDR3: TGTGCCAGCAGCTTAGTTGGGACAGGGCGACCCGGGGAGCTGTTTTTT.